This TCR beta chain was sequenced during a study of OX40 agonist ivuxolimab in advanced cancers. Across the whole study: Ivuxolimab, an antibody that agonizes OX40 (CD134), was administered to the patients. Whole-study results and caveats: Antigens targeted by the expanded peripheral T cells were not determined. On average, CD8+ T cells had more expanded clones than CD4+.

The method was immunoSEQ multiplex PCR; TCRdb's version includes in-frame clones alone and lacks a portion of them. The table has roughly 60,000 clones, roughly 82% seen once; the top ten hold roughly 3%. In regard to this clone: The antigen remains unidentified.

Autoimmune disease history or systemic immunosuppression led to patients being barred. Germline V lookup: CDR1 SGHNT, CDR2 YENEEA. V shed 4 bases, J shed 4 bases, and the junction held 11 bases outside the gene matches. This CDR3 has 17 amino acids. The chain is built from TRBV11-3 and TRBJ2-5; 11 positions match TRBD1. This TCR derives from an adult with an advanced solid tumor such as melanoma, head and neck, liver or kidney cancer. The sequencing here drew on CD4+ or CD8+ T cells sorted from blood, taken in a trial of the OX40 agonist ivuxolimab. The CDR3 sequence: CASSSTRDRGSGETQYF. In nucleotides, the CDR3 is TGTGCCAGCAGCTCCACCCGGGACAGGGGGTCTGGAGAGACCCAGTACTTC. Full variable domain (remainder filled in from reference TRBV11-3 and TRBJ2-5): EAGVVQSPRYKIIEKKQPVAFWCNPISGHNTLYWYLQNLGQGPELLIRYENEEAVDDSQLPKDRFSAERLKGVDSTLKIQPAELGDSAVYLCASSSTRDRGSGETQYFGPGTRLLVL.